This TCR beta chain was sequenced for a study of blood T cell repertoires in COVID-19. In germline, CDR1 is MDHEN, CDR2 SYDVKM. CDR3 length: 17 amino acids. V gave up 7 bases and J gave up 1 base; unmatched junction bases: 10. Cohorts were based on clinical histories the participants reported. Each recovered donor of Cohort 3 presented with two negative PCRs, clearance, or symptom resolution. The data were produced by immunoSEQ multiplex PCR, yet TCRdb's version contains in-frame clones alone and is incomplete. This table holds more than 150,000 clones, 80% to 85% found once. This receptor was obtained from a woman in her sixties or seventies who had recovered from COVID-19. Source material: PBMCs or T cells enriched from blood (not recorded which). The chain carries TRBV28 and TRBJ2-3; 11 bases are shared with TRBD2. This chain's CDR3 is CASTEPLTSGGTDTQYF. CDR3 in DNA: TGTGCCAGCACTGAGCCCTTGACTAGCGGGGGCACAGATACGCAGTATTTT.